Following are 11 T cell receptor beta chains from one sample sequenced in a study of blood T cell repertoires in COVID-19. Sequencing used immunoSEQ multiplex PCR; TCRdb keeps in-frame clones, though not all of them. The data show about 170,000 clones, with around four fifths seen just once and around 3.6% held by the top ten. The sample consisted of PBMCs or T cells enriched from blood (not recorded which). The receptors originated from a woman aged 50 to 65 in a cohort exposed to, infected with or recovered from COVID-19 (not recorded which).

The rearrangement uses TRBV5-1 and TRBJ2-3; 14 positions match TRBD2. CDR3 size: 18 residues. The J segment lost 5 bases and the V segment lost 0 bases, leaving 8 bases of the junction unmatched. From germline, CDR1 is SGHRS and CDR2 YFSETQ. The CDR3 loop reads CASSLGLAGGPGVDTQYF. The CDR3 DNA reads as TGCGCCAGCAGCTTGGGACTAGCGGGAGGGCCGGGAGTAGATACGCAGTATTTT.

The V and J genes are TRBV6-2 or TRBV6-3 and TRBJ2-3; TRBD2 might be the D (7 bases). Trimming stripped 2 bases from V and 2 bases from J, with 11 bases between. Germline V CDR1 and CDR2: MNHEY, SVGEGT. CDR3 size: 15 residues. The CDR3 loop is CASSYVGGDTDTQYF. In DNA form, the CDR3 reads TGTGCCAGCAGTTACGTAGGGGGGGACACAGATACGCAGTATTTT.

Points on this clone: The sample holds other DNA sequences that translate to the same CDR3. The CDR3: CASSQGGLAGVGTGELFF. CDR3 DNA sequence: TGCGCCAGCAGCCAAGGGGGACTAGCGGGAGTAGGCACCGGGGAGCTGTTTTTT. This chain links TRBV4-1 with TRBJ2-2; TRBD2 matches 14 bases. The CDR3 covers 18 residues. Germline V CDR1 and CDR2: MGHRA, YSYEKL. Losses at the gene ends were 1 base for V and 4 bases for J; bases not matched to a gene: 5.

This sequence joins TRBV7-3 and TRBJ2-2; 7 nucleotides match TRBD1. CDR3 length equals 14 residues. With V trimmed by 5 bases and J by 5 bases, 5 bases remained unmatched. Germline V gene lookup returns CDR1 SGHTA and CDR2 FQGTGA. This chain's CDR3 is CASSPSTGTGELFF. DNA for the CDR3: TGTGCCAGCAGCCCCTCGACAGGGACCGGGGAGCTGTTTTTT.

The CDR3 here is CASSPRGTPNTGELFF. The CDR3 DNA sequence: TGTGCCAGCAGCCCACGGGGGACTCCTAACACCGGGGAGCTGTTTTTT. The rearrangement joins TRBV9 to TRBJ2-2; maybe TRBD2 (6 bases). This CDR3 has 16 residues. The germline CDR1 and CDR2 sequences are SGDLS and YYNGEE. The ends were cut back, 4 bases at V and 2 bases at J, with 15 bases in the middle.

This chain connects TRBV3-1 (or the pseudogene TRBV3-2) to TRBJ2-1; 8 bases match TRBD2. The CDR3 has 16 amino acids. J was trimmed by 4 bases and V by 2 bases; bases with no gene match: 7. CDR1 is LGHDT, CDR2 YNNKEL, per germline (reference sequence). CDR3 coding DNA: TGTGCCAGCAGCCAAAGGCAGCGGGGGACATACAATGAGCAGTTCTTC. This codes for CASSQRQRGTYNEQFF.

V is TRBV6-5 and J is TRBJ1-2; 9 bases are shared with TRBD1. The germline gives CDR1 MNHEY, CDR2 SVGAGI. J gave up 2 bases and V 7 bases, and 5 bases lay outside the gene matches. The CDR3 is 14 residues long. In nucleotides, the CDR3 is TGTGCCAGCACCCGACAGGGGGAGAACTATGGCTACACCTTC. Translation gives CASTRQGENYGYTF.

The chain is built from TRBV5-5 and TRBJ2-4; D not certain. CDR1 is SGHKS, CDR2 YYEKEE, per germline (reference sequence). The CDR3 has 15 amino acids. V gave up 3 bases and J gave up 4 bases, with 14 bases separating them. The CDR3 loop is CASSSGRGRKNIQYF. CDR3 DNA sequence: TGTGCCAGCAGCTCCGGCCGAGGCCGTAAAAACATTCAGTACTTC.

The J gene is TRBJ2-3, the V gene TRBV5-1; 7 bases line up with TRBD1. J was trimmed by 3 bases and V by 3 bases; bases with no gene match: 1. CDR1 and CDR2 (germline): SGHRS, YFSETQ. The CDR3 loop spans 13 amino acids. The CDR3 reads CASSSTGTDTQYF. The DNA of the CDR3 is TGCGCCAGCAGCTCGACAGGGACAGATACGCAGTATTTT.

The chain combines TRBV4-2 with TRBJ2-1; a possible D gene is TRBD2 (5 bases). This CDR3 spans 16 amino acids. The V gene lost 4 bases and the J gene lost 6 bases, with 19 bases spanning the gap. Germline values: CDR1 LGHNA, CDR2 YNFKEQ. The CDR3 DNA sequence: TGTGCCAGCAGCCCCATGGGTAGCGAATCCCGCAATGAGCAGTTCTTC. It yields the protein CASSPMGSESRNEQFF.

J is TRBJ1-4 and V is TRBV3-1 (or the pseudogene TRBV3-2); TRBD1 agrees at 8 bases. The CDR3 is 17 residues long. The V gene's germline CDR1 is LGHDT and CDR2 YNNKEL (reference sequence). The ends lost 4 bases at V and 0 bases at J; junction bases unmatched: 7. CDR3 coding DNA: TGTGCCAGCAGCCCAAAAATACAGGGGGCAACTAATGAAAAACTGTTTTTT. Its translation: CASSPKIQGATNEKLFF.